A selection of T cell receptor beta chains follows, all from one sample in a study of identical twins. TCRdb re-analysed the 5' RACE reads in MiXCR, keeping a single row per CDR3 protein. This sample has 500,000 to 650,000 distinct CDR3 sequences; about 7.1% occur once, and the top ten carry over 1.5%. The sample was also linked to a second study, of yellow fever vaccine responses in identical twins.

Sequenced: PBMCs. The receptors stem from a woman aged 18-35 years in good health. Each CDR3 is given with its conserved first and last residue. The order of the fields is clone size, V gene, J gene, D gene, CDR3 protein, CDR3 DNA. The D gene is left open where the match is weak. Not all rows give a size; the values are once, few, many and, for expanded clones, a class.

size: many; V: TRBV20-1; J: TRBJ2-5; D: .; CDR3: CSARTPGTRQETQYF; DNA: TGCAGTGCTAGAACCCCCGGGACGCGTCAAGAGACCCAGTACTTC
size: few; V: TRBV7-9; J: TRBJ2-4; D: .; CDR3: CASSPRGSAWDIQYF; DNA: TGTGCCAGCAGCCCCAGAGGGAGTGCCTGGGACATTCAGTACTTC
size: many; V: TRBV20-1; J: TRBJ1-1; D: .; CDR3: CSVGAINTEAFF; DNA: TGCAGTGTGGGGGCCATAAACACTGAAGCTTTCTTT
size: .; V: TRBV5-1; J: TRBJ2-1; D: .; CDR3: CASSLRGGITSSYNEQFF; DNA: TGCGCCAGCAGCTTGAGGGGGGGAATTACAAGCTCCTACAATGAGCAGTTCTTC
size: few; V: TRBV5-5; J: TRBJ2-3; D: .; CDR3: CASSLDISPGRDTQYF; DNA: TGTGCCAGCAGCTTGGATATCTCTCCCGGGAGAGATACGCAGTATTTT
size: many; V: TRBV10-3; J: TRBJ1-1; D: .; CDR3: CAISESGEAFF; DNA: TGTGCCATCAGTGAGTCGGGTGAAGCTTTCTTT
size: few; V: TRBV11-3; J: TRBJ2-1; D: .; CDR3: CASSLRTDHEQFF; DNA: TGTGCCAGCAGCTTAAGGACTGATCATGAGCAGTTCTTC
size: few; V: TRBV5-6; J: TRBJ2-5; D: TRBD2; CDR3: CASSSTGGAETQYF; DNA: TGTGCCAGCAGCTCCACCGGGGGGGCGGAGACCCAGTACTTC
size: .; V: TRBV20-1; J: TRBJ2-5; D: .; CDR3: CSAAWGQTSPQETQYF; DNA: TGCAGTGCTGCTTGGGGGCAGACTAGCCCCCAAGAGACCCAGTACTTC
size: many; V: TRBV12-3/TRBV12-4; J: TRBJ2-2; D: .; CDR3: CASTGTPGQNTGELFF; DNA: TGTGCCAGCACGGGAACCCCGGGACAGAACACCGGGGAGCTGTTTTTT
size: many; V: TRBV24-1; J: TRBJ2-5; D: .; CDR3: CATSDYGNQETQYF; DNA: TGTGCCACCAGTGATTATGGTAACCAAGAGACCCAGTACTTC
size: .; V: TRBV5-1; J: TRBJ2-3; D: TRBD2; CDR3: CASSLGQASGEASTDTQYF; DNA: TGCGCCAGCAGCCTGGGGCAGGCTAGCGGGGAGGCTAGCACAGATACGCAGTATTTT
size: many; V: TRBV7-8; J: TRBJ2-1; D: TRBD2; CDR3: CASSLGAGVLNEQFF; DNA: TGTGCCAGCAGCTTAGGGGCGGGAGTCCTTAATGAGCAGTTCTTC
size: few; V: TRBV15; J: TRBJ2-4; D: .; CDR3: CATSSLTLAKNIQYF; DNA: TGTGCCACCAGCAGCCTGACATTAGCCAAAAACATTCAGTACTTC
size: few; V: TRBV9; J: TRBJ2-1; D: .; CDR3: CASSDPFQGHSSYNEQFF; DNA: TGTGCCAGCAGCGACCCTTTCCAGGGCCACAGCTCCTACAATGAGCAGTTCTTC
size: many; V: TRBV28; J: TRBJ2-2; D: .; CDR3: CASSSRGIGAGELFF; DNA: TGTGCCAGCAGTTCCCGGGGGATAGGGGCCGGGGAGCTGTTTTTT
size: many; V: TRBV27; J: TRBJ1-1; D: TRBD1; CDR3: CASSLPGQENTEAFF; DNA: TGTGCCAGCAGTTTACCGGGACAGGAGAACACTGAAGCTTTCTTT
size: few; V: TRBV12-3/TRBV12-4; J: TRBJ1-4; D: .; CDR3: CASSWQGPNEKLFF; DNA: TGTGCCAGCAGTTGGCAGGGCCCTAATGAAAAACTGTTTTTT
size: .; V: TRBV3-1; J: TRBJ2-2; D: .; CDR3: CASSRLSNTGELFF; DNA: TGTGCCAGCAGCCGCCTCTCGAACACCGGGGAGCTGTTTTTT
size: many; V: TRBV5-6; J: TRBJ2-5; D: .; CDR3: CASSLAQARDF; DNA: TGTGCCAGCAGCTTGGCACAGGCAAGGGACTTC